These 9 T cell receptor beta chains were sequenced from one sample in a study of cytomegalovirus exposure and HLA in healthy donors. TCRdb's copy holds only in-frame clones and misses some; the assay was immunoSEQ multiplex PCR. This table holds some 49,000 clones, 90% to 95% found once. Sequenced sample: PBMCs. The receptors come from a young woman in good health and CMV-seropositive.

CDR3 residues: CASSLRTGDNQPQHF. DNA for the CDR3: TGTGCCAGCAGCCTGAGGACAGGGGACAATCAGCCCCAGCATTTT. The chain links TRBV11-2 to TRBJ1-5; TRBD1 matches 9 bases. V lost 5 bases and J lost 3; bases outside the gene matches: 5. Germline V gene sequence: CDR1 SGHAT, CDR2 FQNNGV. The CDR3 consists of 15 residues.

In its sample, this clone ranks as medium-sized (0.01 to 0.1%). This chain connects TRBV14 to TRBJ2-7; 11 positions agree with TRBD2. J lost 3 bases, V lost 4 bases, and 17 bases had no gene match. The CDR3 is made up of 19 amino acids. CDR1 is SGHDN, CDR2 FVKESK, per germline. CDR3 DNA sequence: TGTGCCAGCAGCCCCCAAGGGGACGTATGGACTAGCGGGTTCTACGAGCAGTACTTC. Its protein is CASSPQGDVWTSGFYEQYF.

The V call is TRBV4-3, the J call TRBJ1-1; D is unresolved. Germline V gene data show CDR1 as LGHNA and CDR2 as YSLEER. CDR3 length equals 16 residues. V lost 2 bases, J lost 0 bases, and 13 bases lay in between. CDR3 sequence (DNA): TGCGCCAGCAGCCAATGGGCCAGAGTCATGAACACTGAAGCTTTCTTT. Translated, it gives CASSQWARVMNTEAFF.

The V gene is TRBV11-2, the J gene TRBJ1-1; the match to TRBD1 covers 10 bases. CDR3 length: 17 amino acids. V gave up 2 bases and J gave up 4 bases; unmatched junction bases: 10. Germline assignment: CDR1 SGHAT and CDR2 FQNNGV. In nucleotides, the CDR3 is TGTGCCAGCAGCTTAATTCGTGGGACAGGGGAACCCACTGAAGCTTTCTTT. Translated: CASSLIRGTGEPTEAFF.

V is TRBV7-2 and J is TRBJ2-7, with no clear D. Germline CDR1 reads SGHTA; CDR2 reads FQGNSA. The CDR3 totals 11 residues. V was cut by 5 bases and J by 5 bases, with 7 bases left in between. In DNA form, the CDR3 reads TGTGCCAGCAGCCAAGCCAACGAGCAGTACTTC. Encoded protein: CASSQANEQYF.

The V gene is TRBV19, the J gene TRBJ2-1; 10 bases map to TRBD2. CDR3 length equals 13 residues. V lost 10 bases to trimming and J lost 8 bases; unmatched junction nucleotides: 8. Germline V CDR1 and CDR2: LNHDA, SQIVND (reference sequence). In DNA, the CDR3 is TGTGCCACTAGCGGGAGTCGAGTATATGAGCAGTTCTTC. Its translation: CATSGSRVYEQFF. The full variable domain, in which reference TRBV19 and TRBJ2-1 provide the parts outside the CDR3, is DGGITQSPKYLFRKEGQNVTLSCEQNLNHDAMYWYRQDPGQGLRLIYYSQIVNDFQKGDIAEGYSVSREKKESFPLTVTSAQKNPTAFYLCATSGSRVYEQFFGPGTRLTVL.

This chain connects TRBV28 to TRBJ2-7, with TRBD1 identical over 10 bases. Unmatched junction bases numbered 4, after V lost 3 bases and J lost 2 bases. CDR1 and CDR2 from the germline V gene are MDHEN and SYDVKM. The CDR3 sequence is 15 residues long. CDR3 nucleotides: TGTGCCAGCAGTTTCCCAGACAGGGGGCCCTACGAGCAGTACTTC. This gives the protein CASSFPDRGPYEQYF. Looking up the rest from reference TRBV28 and TRBJ2-7 gives the full variable domain: DVKVTQSSRYLVKRTGEKVFLECVQDMDHENMFWYRQDPGLGLRLIYFSYDVKMKEKGDIPEGYSVSREKKERFSLILESASTNQTSMYLCASSFPDRGPYEQYFGPGTRLTVT.

The rearrangement links TRBV4-3 to TRBJ2-7; no firm D call. The ends were cut back, 1 base at V and 7 bases at J, with 11 bases in the middle. The germline gives CDR1 LGHNA, CDR2 YSLEER. CDR3 length: 13 residues. DNA for the CDR3: TGCGCCAGCAGCCAAGGAAGGAGTTCAGAGCAGTACTTC. It encodes CASSQGRSSEQYF.

The chain has TRBV5-5 and TRBJ2-7; D remains unclear. Germline lookup yields CDR1 SGHKS and CDR2 YYEKEE (reference sequence). The V end lost 3 bases, the J end lost 6 bases, and 16 bases lay between the germline ends. This CDR3 has 14 amino acids. CDR3 DNA sequence: TGTGCCAGCAGCTCACCGGGTTCTGATCTCGAGCAGTACTTC. Amino acids: CASSSPGSDLEQYF.